The rows below give T cell receptor beta chains drawn from one sample of a study of cytomegalovirus exposure and HLA in healthy donors. The repertoire was sequenced with immunoSEQ multiplex PCR; TCRdb's copy has only in-frame clones and lacks some. This table holds some 140,000 clones, about 76% found once. Sample: PBMCs. The receptors come from a woman aged 35 to 49 in good health and CMV-seronegative. CDR3s include the opening cysteine and the closing phenylalanine or tryptophan. A D gene is named only where the DNA matches it firmly. Not every row has a clone size; where given, it reads once, few, many or a size class.

>TRBV5-4|TRBJ2-7|.|TRBD1
CASSLAGTGGLKEQYF
TGTGCCAGCAGCCTCGCCGGGACAGGGGGCCTAAAAGAGCAGTACTTC
>TRBV7-2|TRBJ2-1|.|.
CASSLGLRGGQFF
TGTGCCAGCAGCTTAGGGTTGCGCGGAGGGCAGTTCTTC
>TRBV10-3|TRBJ1-2|.|TRBD1
CAINPGQTYGYTF
TGTGCCATCAACCCGGGACAGACTTATGGCTACACCTTC
>TRBV6-4|TRBJ2-7|few|.
CASSVDRFGEQYF
TGTGCCAGCAGTGTTGACAGGTTCGGAGAGCAGTACTTC
>TRBV7-2|TRBJ1-1|.|.
CASSLGGPNTEAFF
TGTGCCAGCAGCCTAGGGGGGCCGAACACTGAAGCTTTCTTT
>TRBV7-6|TRBJ1-5|.|TRBD1
CASSSGTGGGRNSNQPQHF
TGTGCCAGCAGCTCTGGGACAGGGGGGGGGAGGAATAGCAATCAGCCCCAGCATTTT
>TRBV28|TRBJ1-3|.|TRBD1
CASKTGTVRNTIYF
TGTGCCAGCAAGACTGGGACAGTTAGAAACACCATATATTTT
>TRBV19|TRBJ1-1|.|.
CASSINGQSGQAFF
TGTGCCAGTAGTATAAACGGACAGTCGGGACAAGCTTTCTTT
>TRBV6-1|TRBJ2-1|.|TRBD1
CASTRGGTGSDEQFF
TGTGCCAGCACCCGAGGGGGGACAGGGAGCGATGAGCAGTTCTTC
>TRBV11-2|TRBJ2-2|.|TRBD1
CASSAQGATGELFF
TGTGCCAGCAGCGCCCAGGGGGCCACCGGGGAGCTGTTTTTT
>TRBV7-2|TRBJ1-2|.|TRBD1
CASSLNRQGARGYTF
TGTGCCAGCAGCCTGAATCGACAGGGGGCAAGAGGCTACACCTTC
>TRBV6-4|TRBJ1-2|.|.
CASSDWGANYGYTF
TGTGCCAGCAGTGACTGGGGGGCTAACTATGGCTACACCTTC
>TRBV10-3|TRBJ2-1|.|.
CAISEVFTEQFF
TGTGCCATCAGTGAAGTGTTTACAGAGCAGTTCTTC
>TRBV27|TRBJ2-3|.|TRBD1
CASSFWTGLSDTQYF
TGTGCCAGCAGTTTCTGGACAGGGTTATCAGATACGCAGTATTTT
>TRBV4-2|TRBJ1-4|.|TRBD1
CASSQEYRGNEKLFF
TGTGCCAGCAGCCAAGAGTACAGGGGGAATGAAAAACTGTTTTTT
>TRBV29-1|TRBJ2-7|.|.
CSVVTWYEQYF
TGCAGCGTTGTAACTTGGTACGAGCAGTACTTC
>TRBV5-6|TRBJ1-1|.|TRBD1
CASSFRSGTGDTEAFF
TGTGCCAGCAGCTTTCGTTCCGGGACAGGGGACACTGAAGCTTTCTTT
>TRBV11-2|TRBJ2-7|.|TRBD2
CASSRGGLTTYYEQYF
TGTGCCAGCAGCCGGGGGGGGCTAACCACTTACTACGAGCAGTACTTC
>TRBV27|TRBJ1-2|.|.
CASSLQGNYGYTF
TGTGCCAGCAGTCTCCAGGGTAACTATGGCTACACCTTC
>TRBV19|TRBJ1-5|.|.
CASSPRGLSDNQPQHF
TGTGCCAGTAGTCCCAGGGGATTGAGTGACAATCAGCCCCAGCATTTT
>TRBV2|TRBJ2-4|.|.
CASSGRGNIQYF
TGTGCCAGCAGTGGTAGGGGAAACATTCAGTACTTC
>TRBV7-2|TRBJ2-5|.|.
CASSWGGRYQETQYF
TGTGCCAGCAGCTGGGGGGGCAGATACCAAGAGACCCAGTACTTC
>TRBV5-1|TRBJ2-5|.|.
CASSPGVVPETQYF
TGCGCCAGCAGCCCGGGGGTAGTTCCGGAGACCCAGTACTTC
>TRBV28|TRBJ1-5|.|.
CASSSGQLNQPQHF
TGTGCCAGCAGTTCGGGACAACTAAATCAGCCCCAGCATTTT
>TRBV6-6|TRBJ1-6|few|.
CASSLAEINSPLHF
TGTGCCAGCAGTTTGGCGGAGATTAATTCACCCCTCCACTTT
>TRBV7-2|TRBJ2-5|.|.
CASSGRSAQETQYF
TGTGCCAGCAGCGGGAGGTCAGCCCAAGAGACCCAGTACTTC
>TRBV5-5|TRBJ2-5|.|TRBD1
CASSPGTGGAKQETQYF
TGTGCCAGCAGCCCCGGGACAGGGGGCGCGAAACAAGAGACCCAGTACTTC
>TRBV5-1|TRBJ2-3|.|TRBD1
CASSLRTGYYLPSTDTQYF
TGCGCCAGCAGCTTGCGGACAGGGTATTACCTCCCTAGCACAGATACGCAGTATTTT
>TRBV19|TRBJ1-3|.|.
CASTSVDTIYF
TGTGCCAGTACCTCCGTTGACACCATATATTTT
>TRBV11-2|TRBJ1-5|.|TRBD1
CASSRLQGRNQPQHF
TGTGCCAGCAGCCGATTACAGGGGAGGAATCAGCCCCAGCATTTT
>TRBV5-1|TRBJ2-1|.|TRBD1
CASSLAGDRASNEQFF
TGCGCCAGCAGCTTGGCCGGGGACAGGGCATCGAATGAGCAGTTCTTC
>TRBV18|TRBJ1-5|.|.
CASSPGRGGYQPQHF
TGTGCCAGCTCACCAGGCAGGGGCGGATATCAGCCCCAGCATTTT
>TRBV5-4|TRBJ1-2|.|TRBD1
CASRGQGANYGYTF
TGTGCCAGCAGGGGACAGGGAGCCAACTATGGCTACACCTTC
>TRBV5-1|TRBJ1-2|few|.
CASSVGTNYGYTF
TGCGCCAGCAGCGTCGGGACTAACTATGGCTACACCTTC
>TRBV2|TRBJ1-2|.|.
CASSEMGRSYTF
TGTGCCAGCAGTGAAATGGGGCGCAGCTACACCTTC
>TRBV18|TRBJ2-7|.|.
CASSPERGKQYF
TGTGCCAGCTCACCCGAGAGGGGGAAGCAGTACTTC
>TRBV4-2|TRBJ2-1|.|.
CASSQAGTSTLNEQFF
TGTGCCAGCAGCCAAGCAGGGACAAGTACCCTTAATGAGCAGTTCTTC
>TRBV29-1|TRBJ1-2|.|.
CSVEFRKGPWSYGYTF
TGCAGCGTTGAGTTTCGGAAGGGGCCGTGGAGCTATGGCTACACCTTC
>TRBV11-2|TRBJ1-1|.|TRBD1
CASSHGTGVTEAFF
TGTGCCAGCAGTCACGGGACAGGGGTTACTGAAGCTTTCTTT
>TRBV4-2|TRBJ2-3|.|TRBD2
CASSQGSGGAADTQYF
TGTGCCAGCAGCCAAGGTAGCGGGGGGGCGGCAGATACGCAGTATTTT
>TRBV19|TRBJ1-2|.|TRBD1
CASSSLARDREFWRYGYTF
TGTGCCAGTAGCTCCCTGGCGAGGGACAGGGAATTCTGGAGATATGGCTACACCTTC
>TRBV13|TRBJ1-6|.|.
CASSPAGLNSPLHF
TGTGCCAGCAGCCCAGCAGGCCTAAATTCACCCCTCCACTTT
>TRBV27|TRBJ1-1|.|.
CASSPLQGTNTEAFF
TGTGCCAGCAGTCCATTGCAGGGGACCAACACTGAAGCTTTCTTT
>TRBV7-2|TRBJ2-1|.|TRBD1
CASSSWTGVSLAYNEQFF
TGTGCCAGCAGCTCCTGGACAGGGGTGTCTCTCGCCTACAATGAGCAGTTCTTC
>TRBV7-9|TRBJ2-7|.|.
CASSFRGKGAYEQYF
TGTGCCAGCAGCTTCAGGGGAAAGGGCGCCTACGAGCAGTACTTC
>TRBV5-4|TRBJ1-4|.|.
CASSLRGGTLEKLFF
TGTGCCAGCAGCTTGCGGGGGGGCACGCTCGAAAAACTGTTTTTT
>TRBV4-3|TRBJ1-3|.|.
CASSLEGGSGNTIYF
TGCGCCAGCAGCCTAGAAGGGGGTTCTGGAAACACCATATATTTT
>TRBV28|TRBJ1-2|.|.
CASSTEAFYGYTF
TGTGCCAGCAGTACCGAAGCTTTCTATGGCTACACCTTC
>TRBV4-1|TRBJ1-2|.|TRBD1
CASSQDWPTGTGGKGYTF
TGCGCCAGCAGCCAAGATTGGCCAACCGGGACAGGGGGTAAGGGCTACACCTTC
>TRBV13|TRBJ1-2|.|.
CASSLPRGGLYGYTF
TGTGCCAGCAGCTTACCCCGTGGCGGCCTCTATGGCTACACCTTC
>TRBV30|TRBJ1-3|.|.
CAWSTSSGNTIYF
TGTGCCTGGAGTACCAGCTCTGGAAACACCATATATTTT
>TRBV7-9|TRBJ1-5|.|.
CASSSGSSSNQPQHF
TGTGCCAGCAGCTCCGGGTCTTCGAGCAATCAGCCCCAGCATTTT
>TRBV27|TRBJ1-2|.|.
CASIDIKGSGIYGYTF
TGTGCCAGCATCGATATTAAAGGGAGCGGCATCTATGGCTACACCTTC